This T cell receptor (beta chain) was identified during a study of blood T cell repertoires in COVID-19. Generated by immunoSEQ multiplex PCR, the TCRdb table keeps only in-frame clones and is missing some. The sample lists more than 200,000 clones, about four fifths occurring once. Germline loops: CDR1 GTSNPN, CDR2 SVGIG (reference sequence). The CDR3 has 14 residues. After removal of 3 bases from V and 4 bases from J, the junction contained 6 bases not matched to a gene. The genes are TRBV30 and TRBJ1-1; 9 bases are shared with TRBD1. This clonotype originated in a man in his forties or fifties with active or convalescent COVID-19. The sample taken for sequencing was peripheral blood. The CDR3 is CAWRTGGFGTEAFF. DNA for the CDR3: TGTGCCTGGAGGACAGGGGGTTTCGGCACTGAAGCTTTCTTT.